The entry that follows covers one TCR beta chain sequence. This sample was included in a study of OX40 agonist ivuxolimab in advanced cancers. Sequenced by immunoSEQ multiplex PCR; TCRdb stores in-frame clones only, minus some. The table lists 76,000 or so clones, roughly nine tenths of them singletons. After removal of 3 bases from V and 4 bases from J, the junction contained 6 bases not matched to a gene. The CDR3 is 15 amino acids. Per germline, CDR1 SGDLS and CDR2 YYNGEE. The chain is built from TRBV9 and TRBJ2-3; 9 bases are a match to TRBD1. This specimen was CD4+ or CD8+ T cells sorted from blood, taken in a trial of the OX40 agonist ivuxolimab. This receptor was taken from an adult with an advanced solid tumor such as melanoma, head and neck, liver or kidney cancer. CDR3 DNA: TGTGCCAGCAGCGGGGGGGACAGGGCCGCAGATACGCAGTATTTT. It specifies CASSGGDRAADTQYF. Complete variable domain (other parts from reference TRBV9 and TRBJ2-3): DSGVTQTPKHLITATGQRVTLRCSPRSGDLSVYWYQQSLDQGLQFLIQYYNGEERAKGNILERFSAQQFPDLHSELNLSSLELGDSALYFCASSGGDRAADTQYFGPGTRLTVL.